The present entry profiles one T cell receptor (beta chain) with its context. It has no known antigen specificity. Per-nucleotide qualities are absent, and no much larger clonotype sits a single base away. The data originate from a study of CD8 T cells in Susac syndrome (dated by TCRdb to about 2019). About the full investigation: Repertoire sequencing was used to test whether CD8+ T cell activation and differentiation in Susac syndrome was antigen driven. CD8+ T cell repertoire clonality was compared between 12 healthy donors, approximately 14 Susac syndrome patients and 15 multiple sclerosis patients. The research as a whole found: The TCR sequencing and HLA analysis was acknowledged to have included a relatively small number of individuals.

High-throughput TCR beta sequencing profiled peripheral blood CD8+ and CD4+ T cells from healthy donors, Susac syndrome patients and multiple sclerosis patients. The multiple sclerosis controls were treatment-naive patients who had stable or active relapsing-remitting disease and met the revised McDonald criteria. Bulk CD8+ and CD4+ T cells were purified magnetically by negative isolation, whereas CD8+ TEMRA cells were enriched by FACS. Blood was drawn into EDTA tubes, processed within 24 hours, and PBMCs were isolated by density gradient centrifugation. PBMCs intended for TCR sequencing were cryopreserved in liquid nitrogen and thawed later in a water bath at 37 degrees C. A purity of at least 90% was achieved for sorted or isolated CD4+, CD8+ and CD8+ TEMRA cells. RNA was extracted using the RNeasy kit, and 0.5 to 1 microgram was reverse transcribed with random hexamers. The immunoSEQ multiplex PCR assay, covering 54 Vbeta and 13 Jbeta segments, was used to amplify TCR beta CDR3 regions. PCR amplification bias was corrected by using a synthetic template baseline for primer optimization and computational correction. As for the original processing: Reads were annotated to V, D and J genes according to IMGT and were analyzed with immunoSEQ Analyzer, with only productive sequences retained. Clonality was computed as one minus Shannon entropy normalized by log2 of the number of productive unique sequences. Public and private clones were assessed among the 100 most prevalent clones of each patient and control. A clone was defined as Susac-specific if it was absent from the healthy and MS cohorts, from roughly 990 published viral clones and from other ImmuneACCESS disease sequences. The public reads were reanalyzed by TCRdb: fastp trimming at Q25, MiXCR alignment, in-frame beta chains only. When rows share a CDR3 protein, they turn into one entry using the most common DNA and genes. The V and J calls and clone size come from TCRdb's table, not from the authors' own analysis. Within this sample are hundreds of thousands of distinct CDR3 sequences, with 92% of them counted one time only. About 0.13% of the sample is held by the ten biggest clonotypes.

V is trimmed back by 3 bases and J by 3 bases, and the junction contains 5 bases that no gene match accounts for. CDR1 and CDR2 (SGDLS, YYNGEE) derive from the germline V gene. Including the terminal cysteine and phenylalanine, the CDR3 comprises 14 residues. The DNA shown is the 42-base CDR3, in frame from base 1. The clonotype originates from a human donor with multiple sclerosis. The rearranged segments are TRBV9 and TRBJ1-1, and TRBD1 matches 7 of the central bases. The sample comprised CD8+ T cells from PBMCs. The DNA is TGTGCCAGCAGCGGGGACAGCAGGGACACTGAAGCTTTCTTT. The resulting protein is CASSGDSRDTEAFF.